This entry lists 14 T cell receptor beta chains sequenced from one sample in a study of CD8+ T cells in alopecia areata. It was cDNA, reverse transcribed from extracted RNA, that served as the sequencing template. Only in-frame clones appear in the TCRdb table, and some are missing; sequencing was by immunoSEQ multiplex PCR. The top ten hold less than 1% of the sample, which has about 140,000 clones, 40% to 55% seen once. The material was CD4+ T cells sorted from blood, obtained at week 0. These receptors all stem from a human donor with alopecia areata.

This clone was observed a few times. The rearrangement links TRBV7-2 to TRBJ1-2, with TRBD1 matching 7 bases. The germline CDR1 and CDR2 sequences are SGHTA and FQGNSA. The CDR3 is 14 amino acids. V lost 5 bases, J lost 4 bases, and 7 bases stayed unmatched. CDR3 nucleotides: TGTGCCAGCAGCACCACTACAGGGGCCTATGGCTACACCTTC. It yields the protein CASSTTTGAYGYTF. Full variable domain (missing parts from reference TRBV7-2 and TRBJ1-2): GAGVSQSPSNKVTEKGKDVELRCDPISGHTALYWYRQSLGQGLEFLIYFQGNSAPDKSGLPSDRFSAERTGGSVSTLTIQRTQQEDSAVYLCASSTTTGAYGYTFGSGTRLTVV.

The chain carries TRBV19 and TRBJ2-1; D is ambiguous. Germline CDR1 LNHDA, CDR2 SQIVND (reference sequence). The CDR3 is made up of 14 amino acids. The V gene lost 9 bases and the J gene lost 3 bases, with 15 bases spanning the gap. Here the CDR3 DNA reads TGTGCCAGCCTACAAAGTGGGATCTACAATGAGCAGTTCTTC. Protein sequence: CASLQSGIYNEQFF.

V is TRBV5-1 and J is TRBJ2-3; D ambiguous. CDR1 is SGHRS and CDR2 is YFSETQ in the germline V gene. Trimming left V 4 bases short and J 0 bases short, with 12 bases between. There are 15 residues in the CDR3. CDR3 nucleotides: TGCGCCAGCAGCCCCAGGCGACTTAGCACAGATACGCAGTATTTT. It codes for CASSPRRLSTDTQYF.

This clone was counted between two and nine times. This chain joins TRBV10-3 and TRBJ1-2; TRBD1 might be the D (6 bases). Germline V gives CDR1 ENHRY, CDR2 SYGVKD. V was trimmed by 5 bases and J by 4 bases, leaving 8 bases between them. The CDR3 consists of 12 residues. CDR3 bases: TGTGCCATCAGTTCAGGGGCCTATGGCTACACCTTC. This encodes CAISSGAYGYTF.

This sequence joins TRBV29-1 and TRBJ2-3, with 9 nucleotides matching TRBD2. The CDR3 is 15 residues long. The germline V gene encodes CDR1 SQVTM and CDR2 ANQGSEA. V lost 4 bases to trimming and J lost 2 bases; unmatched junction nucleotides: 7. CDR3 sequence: CSVGASGKNTDTQYF. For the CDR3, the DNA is TGCAGCGTTGGGGCTAGCGGGAAAAACACAGATACGCAGTATTTT.

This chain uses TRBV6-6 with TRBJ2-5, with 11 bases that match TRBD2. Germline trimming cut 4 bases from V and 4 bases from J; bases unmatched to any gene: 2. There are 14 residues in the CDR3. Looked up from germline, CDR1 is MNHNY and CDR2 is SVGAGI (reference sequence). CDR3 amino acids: CASSLGLAGETQYF. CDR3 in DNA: TGTGCCAGCAGTTTAGGACTAGCGGGAGAGACCCAGTACTTC.

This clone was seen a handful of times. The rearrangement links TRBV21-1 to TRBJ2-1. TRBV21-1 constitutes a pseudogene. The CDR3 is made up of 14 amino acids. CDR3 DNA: TGTGCCAGCAGAGTAAATCGGGCGGTCGGGGAGCAGTTCTTC. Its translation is CASRVNRAVGEQFF.

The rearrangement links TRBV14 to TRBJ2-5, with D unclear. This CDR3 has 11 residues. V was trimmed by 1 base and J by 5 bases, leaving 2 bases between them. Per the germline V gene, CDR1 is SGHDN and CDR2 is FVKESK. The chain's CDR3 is CASSQVETQYF. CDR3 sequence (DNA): TGTGCCAGCAGCCAAGTGGAGACCCAGTACTTC.

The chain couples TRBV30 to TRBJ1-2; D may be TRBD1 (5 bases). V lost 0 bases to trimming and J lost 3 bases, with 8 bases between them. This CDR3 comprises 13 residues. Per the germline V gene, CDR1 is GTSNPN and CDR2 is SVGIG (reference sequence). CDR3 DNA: TGTGCCTGGAGTGTAACGGGGCACTATGGCTACACCTTC. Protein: CAWSVTGHYGYTF.

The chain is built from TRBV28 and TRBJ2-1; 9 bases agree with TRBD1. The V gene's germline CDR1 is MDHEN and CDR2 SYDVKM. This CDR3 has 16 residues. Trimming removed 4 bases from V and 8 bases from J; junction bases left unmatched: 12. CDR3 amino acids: CASSSPSGDRVYEQFF. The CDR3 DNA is TGTGCCAGCAGTTCTCCTAGTGGGGACAGGGTCTATGAGCAGTTCTTC.

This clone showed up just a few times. The DNA for the CDR3 is TGCAGCGGGCTGGAACCGAACACTGAAGCTTTCTTT. Amino acid sequence: CSGLEPNTEAFF. The gene calls are TRBV29-1 and TRBJ1-1, with D uncertain. V was trimmed by 7 bases and J by 1 base, leaving 10 bases between them. The germline CDR1 and CDR2 sequences are SQVTM and ANQGSEA. The CDR3 covers 12 residues.

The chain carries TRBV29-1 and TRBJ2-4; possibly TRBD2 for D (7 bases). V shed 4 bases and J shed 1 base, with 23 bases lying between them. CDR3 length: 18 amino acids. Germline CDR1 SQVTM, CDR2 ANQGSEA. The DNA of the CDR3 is TGCAGCGTTGCCTTTGCGGGGGCTGCTAATCTGGCCAAAAACATTCAGTACTTC. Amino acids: CSVAFAGAANLAKNIQYF. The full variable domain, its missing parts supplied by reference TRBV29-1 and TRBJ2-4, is SAVISQKPSRDICQRGTSLTIQCQVDSQVTMMFWYRQQPGQSLTLIATANQGSEATYESGFVIDKFPISRPNLTFSTLTVSNMSPEDSSIYLCSVAFAGAANLAKNIQYFGAGTRLSVL.

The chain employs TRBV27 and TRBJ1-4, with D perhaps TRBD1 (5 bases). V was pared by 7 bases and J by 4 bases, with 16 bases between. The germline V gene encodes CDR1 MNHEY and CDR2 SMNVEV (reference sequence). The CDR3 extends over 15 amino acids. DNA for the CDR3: TGTGCCAGCACCACATTCGGGGGAAATAATGAAAAACTGTTTTTT. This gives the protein CASTTFGGNNEKLFF.

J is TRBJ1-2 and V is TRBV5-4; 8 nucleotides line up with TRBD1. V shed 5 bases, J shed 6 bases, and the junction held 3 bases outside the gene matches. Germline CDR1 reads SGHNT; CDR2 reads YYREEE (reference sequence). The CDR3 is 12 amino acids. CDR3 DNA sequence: TGTGCCAGCAGGCAGGGGGCCGATGGCTACACCTTC. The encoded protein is CASRQGADGYTF.